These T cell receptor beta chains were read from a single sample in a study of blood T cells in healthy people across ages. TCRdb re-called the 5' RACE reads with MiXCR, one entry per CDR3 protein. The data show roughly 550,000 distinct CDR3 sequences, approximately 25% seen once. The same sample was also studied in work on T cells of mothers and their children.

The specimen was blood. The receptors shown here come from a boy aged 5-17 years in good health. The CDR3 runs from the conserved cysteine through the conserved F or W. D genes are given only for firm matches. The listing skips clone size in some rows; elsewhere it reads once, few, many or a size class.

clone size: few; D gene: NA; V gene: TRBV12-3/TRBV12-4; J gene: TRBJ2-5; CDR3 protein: CASSERERETQYF; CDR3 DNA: TGTGCCAGCAGTGAACGGGAGCGGGAGACCCAGTACTTC
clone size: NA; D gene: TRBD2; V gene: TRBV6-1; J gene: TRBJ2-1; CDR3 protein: CASSVSGTSRFDEQFF; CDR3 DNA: TGTGCCAGCAGTGTCTCCGGGACTAGCAGGTTTGATGAGCAGTTCTTC
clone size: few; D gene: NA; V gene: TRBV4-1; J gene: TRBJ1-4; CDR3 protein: CASSQERNRIGEKLFF; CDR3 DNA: TGCGCCAGCAGCCAAGAGCGGAACAGAATAGGGGAAAAACTGTTTTTT
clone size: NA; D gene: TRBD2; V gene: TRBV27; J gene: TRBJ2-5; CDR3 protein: CASSSWGGEEQYF; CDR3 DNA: TGTGCCAGCAGCTCCTGGGGAGGGGAAGAGCAGTACTTC
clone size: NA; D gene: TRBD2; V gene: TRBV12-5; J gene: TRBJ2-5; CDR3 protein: CASGFTTRDYDWETQYF; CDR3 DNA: TGTGCTAGTGGGTTTACCACACGGGACTATGATTGGGAGACCCAGTACTTC
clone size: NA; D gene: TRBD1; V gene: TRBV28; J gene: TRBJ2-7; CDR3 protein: CASSGQDRYEQYF; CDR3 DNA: TGTGCCAGCAGTGGACAGGACCGCTACGAGCAGTACTTC
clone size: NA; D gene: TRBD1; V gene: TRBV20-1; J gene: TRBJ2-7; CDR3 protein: CSSRDRGYEQYF; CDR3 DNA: TGCAGTTCCCGGGACAGGGGTTACGAGCAGTACTTC
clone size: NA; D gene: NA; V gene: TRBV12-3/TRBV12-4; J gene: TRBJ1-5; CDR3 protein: CASSPTAGSHQPQHF; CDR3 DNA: TGTGCCAGCAGCCCTACCGCGGGGAGTCATCAGCCCCAGCATTTT
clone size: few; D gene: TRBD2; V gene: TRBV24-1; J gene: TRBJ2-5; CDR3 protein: CATGEGETQYF; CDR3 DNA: TGTGCCACCGGGGAGGGGGAGACCCAGTACTTC
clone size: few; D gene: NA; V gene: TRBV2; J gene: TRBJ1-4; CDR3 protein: CASSDAKGLVKKLFF; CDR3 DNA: TGTGCCAGCAGTGACGCCAAGGGCCTCGTTAAAAAACTGTTTTTT
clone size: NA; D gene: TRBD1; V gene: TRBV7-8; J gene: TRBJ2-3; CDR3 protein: CASSLVTGISTDTQYF; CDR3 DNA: TGTGCCAGCAGCTTAGTGACAGGGATCAGCACAGATACGCAGTATTTT
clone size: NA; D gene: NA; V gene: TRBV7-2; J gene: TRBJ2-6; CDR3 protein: CASSLRGASGANVLTF; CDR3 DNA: TGTGCCAGCAGCTTAAGGGGCGCGTCTGGGGCCAACGTCCTGACTTTC
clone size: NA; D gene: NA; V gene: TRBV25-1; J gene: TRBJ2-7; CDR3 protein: CASSEFPYDQYF; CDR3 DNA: TGTGCCAGCAGTGAATTCCCCTACGACCAGTACTTC
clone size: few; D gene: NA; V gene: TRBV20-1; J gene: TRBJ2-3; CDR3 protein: CSAPLTSDTQYF; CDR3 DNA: TGCAGTGCTCCCCTTACGTCAGATACGCAGTATTTT
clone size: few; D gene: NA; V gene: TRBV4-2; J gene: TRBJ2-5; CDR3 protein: CASSQWAGNQETQYF; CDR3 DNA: TGTGCCAGCAGCCAATGGGCGGGAAACCAAGAGACCCAGTACTTC
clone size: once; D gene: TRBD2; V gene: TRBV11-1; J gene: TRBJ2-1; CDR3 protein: CASSSRTSGLYNEQFF; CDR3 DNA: TGTGCCAGCAGCTCCCGGACTAGCGGGTTATACAATGAGCAGTTCTTC
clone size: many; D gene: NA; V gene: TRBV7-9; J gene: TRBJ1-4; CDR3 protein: CASSLGGTTPYEKLFF; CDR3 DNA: TGTGCCAGCAGCTTGGGGGGGACAACCCCCTATGAAAAACTGTTTTTT
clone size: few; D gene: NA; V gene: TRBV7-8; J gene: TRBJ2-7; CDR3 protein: CASSFSGAGQYF; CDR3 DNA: TGTGCCAGCAGCTTCTCCGGGGCTGGGCAGTACTTC
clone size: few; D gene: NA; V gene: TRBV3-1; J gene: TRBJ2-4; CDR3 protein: CASSQEGQTVAKNIQYF; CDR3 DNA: TGTGCCAGCAGCCAAGAAGGGCAGACAGTAGCCAAAAACATTCAGTACTTC
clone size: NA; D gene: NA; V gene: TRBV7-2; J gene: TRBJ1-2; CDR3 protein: CASSRESRGSGYTF; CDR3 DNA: TGCGCCAGCAGCCGAGAAAGTCGAGGGAGTGGCTACACCTTC
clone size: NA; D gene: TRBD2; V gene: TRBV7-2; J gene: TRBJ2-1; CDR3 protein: CASSLTGGRSYNEQFF; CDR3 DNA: TGTGCCAGCAGCCTAACGGGGGGGCGCTCCTACAATGAGCAGTTCTTC
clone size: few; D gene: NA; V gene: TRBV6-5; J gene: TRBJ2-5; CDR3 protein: CASSPSGYQETQYF; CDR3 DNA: TGTGCCAGCAGTCCTTCGGGGTATCAAGAGACCCAGTACTTC